This T cell receptor (beta chain) is drawn from a study of blood T cell repertoires in COVID-19. Whole-study context: PBMCs, B-cell-depleted T cells, or T cells were the source of the cDNA or gDNA that made up the material.

The CDR3 consists of 16 residues. The germline V gene has CDR1 KGHSH and CDR2 LQKENI. Losses at the gene ends were 2 bases for V and 7 bases for J; bases not matched to a gene: 5. Patients of the Seattle cohort, enrolled during active infection, were followed longitudinally. As originally analysed: Amplification of reference gene primers provided the estimated nucleated cell counts. Sequenced by immunoSEQ multiplex PCR; TCRdb stores in-frame clones only, minus some. From that table come the V and J calls and clone size; the DNA was used to work out D and trimming. In the table there are nearly 200,000 clones, around four fifths of which are singletons.

This sequence originates from a man aged 55 to 69 with COVID-19, enrolled during active disease. The chain links TRBV18 to TRBJ1-6; 10 positions agree with TRBD1. The sequenced sample was peripheral blood. The CDR3 bases are TGTGCCAGCTCACCAGTGACAGGGGGCGTGAATTCACCCCTCCACTTT. As protein: CASSPVTGGVNSPLHF.